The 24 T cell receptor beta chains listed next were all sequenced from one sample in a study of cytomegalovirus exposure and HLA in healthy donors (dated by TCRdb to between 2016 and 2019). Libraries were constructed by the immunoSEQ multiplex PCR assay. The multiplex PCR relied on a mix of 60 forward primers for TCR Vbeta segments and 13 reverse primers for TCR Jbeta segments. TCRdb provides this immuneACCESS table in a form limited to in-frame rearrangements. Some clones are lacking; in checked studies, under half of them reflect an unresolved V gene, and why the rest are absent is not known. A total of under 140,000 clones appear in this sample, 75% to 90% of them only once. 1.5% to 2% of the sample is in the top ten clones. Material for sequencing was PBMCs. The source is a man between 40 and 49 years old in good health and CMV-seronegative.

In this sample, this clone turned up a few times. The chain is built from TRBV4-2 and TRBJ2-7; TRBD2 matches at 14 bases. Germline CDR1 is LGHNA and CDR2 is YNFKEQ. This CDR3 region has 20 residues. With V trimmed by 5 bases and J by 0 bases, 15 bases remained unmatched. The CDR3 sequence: CASSAGGTSGGLKSSYEQYF. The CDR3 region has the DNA TGTGCCAGCAGCGCGGGGGGGACTAGCGGGGGCCTAAAGAGCTCCTACGAGCAGTACTTC.

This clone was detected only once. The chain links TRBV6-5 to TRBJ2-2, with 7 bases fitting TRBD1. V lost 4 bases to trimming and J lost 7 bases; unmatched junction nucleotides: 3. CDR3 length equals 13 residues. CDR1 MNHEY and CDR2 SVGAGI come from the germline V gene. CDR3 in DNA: TGTGCCAGCAGTTTACAGGGGATCGGGGAGCTGTTTTTT. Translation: CASSLQGIGELFF.

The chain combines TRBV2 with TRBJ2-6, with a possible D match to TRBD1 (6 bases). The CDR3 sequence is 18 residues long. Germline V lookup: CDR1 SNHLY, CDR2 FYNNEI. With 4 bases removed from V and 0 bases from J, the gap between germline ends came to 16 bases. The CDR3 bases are TGTGCCAGCAGTGGCCGGACAGTCGCCCCCTCTGGGGCCAACGTCCTGACTTTC. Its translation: CASSGRTVAPSGANVLTF.

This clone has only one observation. In DNA form, the CDR3 reads TGTGCCAGCAGCTTACGTGGGGGCAGTGGTGGAAACACCATATATTTT. Translated: CASSLRGGSGGNTIYF. This chain joins TRBV28 and TRBJ1-3, with D tentatively TRBD1 (6 bases). The CDR3 extends over 16 amino acids. V was shortened by 6 bases and J by 3 bases, with 18 bases between the two germline ends. Germline assignment: CDR1 MDHEN and CDR2 SYDVKM.

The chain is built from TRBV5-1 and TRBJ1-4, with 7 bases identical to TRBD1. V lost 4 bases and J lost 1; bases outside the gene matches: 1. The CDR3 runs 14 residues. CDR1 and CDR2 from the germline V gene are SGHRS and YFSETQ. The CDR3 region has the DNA TGCGCCAGCAGCCCAGGGGGAACTAATGAAAAACTGTTTTTT. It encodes CASSPGGTNEKLFF.

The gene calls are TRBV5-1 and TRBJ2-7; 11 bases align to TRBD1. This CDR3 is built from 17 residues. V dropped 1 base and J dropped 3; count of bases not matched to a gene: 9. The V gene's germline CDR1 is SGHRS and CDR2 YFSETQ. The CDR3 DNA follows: TGCGCCAGCAGCTTGACATTAATGGGACAGGGGGGCTACGAGCAGTACTTC. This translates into CASSLTLMGQGGYEQYF.

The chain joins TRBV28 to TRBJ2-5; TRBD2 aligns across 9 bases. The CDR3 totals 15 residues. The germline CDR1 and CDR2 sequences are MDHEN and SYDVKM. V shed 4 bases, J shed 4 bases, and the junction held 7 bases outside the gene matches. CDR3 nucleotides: TGTGCCAGCAGTTCCGGCGGGGGGGCCAGAGAGACCCAGTACTTC. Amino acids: CASSSGGGARETQYF.

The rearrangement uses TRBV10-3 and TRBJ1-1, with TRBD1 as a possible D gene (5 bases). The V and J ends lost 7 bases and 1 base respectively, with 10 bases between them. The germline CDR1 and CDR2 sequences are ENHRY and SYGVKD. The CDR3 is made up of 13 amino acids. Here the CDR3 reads CAITLRANTEAFF. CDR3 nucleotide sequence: TGTGCCATCACCCTCAGGGCGAACACTGAAGCTTTCTTT.

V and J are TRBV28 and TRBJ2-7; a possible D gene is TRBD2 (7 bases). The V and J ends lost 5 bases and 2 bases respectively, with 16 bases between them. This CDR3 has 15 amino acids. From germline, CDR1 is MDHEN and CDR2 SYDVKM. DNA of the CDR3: TGTGCCAGCAGTCGAGGGGGGGGACCAACCTACGAGCAGTACTTC. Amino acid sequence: CASSRGGGPTYEQYF.

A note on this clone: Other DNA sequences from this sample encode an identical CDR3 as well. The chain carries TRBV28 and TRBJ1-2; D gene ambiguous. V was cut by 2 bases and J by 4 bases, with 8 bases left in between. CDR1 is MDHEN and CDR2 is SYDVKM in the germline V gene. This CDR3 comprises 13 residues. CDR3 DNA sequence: TGTGCCAGCAGTTTAACGGGAGTCTATGGCTACACCTTC. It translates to CASSLTGVYGYTF.

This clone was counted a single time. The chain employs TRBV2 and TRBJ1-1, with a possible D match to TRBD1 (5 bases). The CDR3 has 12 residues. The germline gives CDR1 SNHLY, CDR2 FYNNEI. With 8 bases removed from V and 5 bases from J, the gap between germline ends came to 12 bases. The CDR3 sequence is CASPGGATEAFF. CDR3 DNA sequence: TGTGCCAGCCCGGGAGGGGCTACTGAAGCTTTCTTT. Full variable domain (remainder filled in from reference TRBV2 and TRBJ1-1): EPEVTQTPSHQVTQMGQEVILRCVPISNHLYFYWYRQILGQKVEFLVSFYNNEISEKSEIFDDQFSVERPDGSNFTLKIRSTKLEDSAMYFCASPGGATEAFFGQGTRLTVV.

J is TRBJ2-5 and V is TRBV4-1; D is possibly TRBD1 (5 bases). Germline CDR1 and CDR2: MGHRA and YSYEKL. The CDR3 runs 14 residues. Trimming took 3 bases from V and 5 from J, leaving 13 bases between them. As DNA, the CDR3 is TGCGCCAGCAGCCAGACAGTGCATCGGGAGACCCAGTACTTC. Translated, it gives CASSQTVHRETQYF.

This CDR3 is CASQVPQVNQPQHF. The CDR3 DNA reads as TGTGCCAGCCAGGTTCCACAGGTCAATCAGCCCCAGCATTTT. V and J are TRBV28 and TRBJ1-5, with TRBD1 as a possible D gene (5 bases). This CDR3 has 14 residues. V shed 8 bases and J shed 3 bases, with 14 bases lying between them. Per germline, CDR1 MDHEN and CDR2 SYDVKM.

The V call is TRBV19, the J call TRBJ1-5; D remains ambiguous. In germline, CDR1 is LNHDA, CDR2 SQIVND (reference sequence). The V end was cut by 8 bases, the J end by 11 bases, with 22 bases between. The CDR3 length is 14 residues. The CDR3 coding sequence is TGTGCCAGTTCGGAGGGTGCTGGTACAAGGGCCCAGCATTTT. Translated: CASSEGAGTRAQHF.

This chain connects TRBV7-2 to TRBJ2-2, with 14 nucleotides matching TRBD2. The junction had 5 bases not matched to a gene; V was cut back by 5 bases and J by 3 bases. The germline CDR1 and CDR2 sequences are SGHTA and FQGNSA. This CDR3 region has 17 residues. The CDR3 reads CASSPRTSGGYTGELFF. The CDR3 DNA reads TGTGCCAGCAGCCCCAGGACTAGCGGGGGGTACACCGGGGAGCTGTTTTTT.

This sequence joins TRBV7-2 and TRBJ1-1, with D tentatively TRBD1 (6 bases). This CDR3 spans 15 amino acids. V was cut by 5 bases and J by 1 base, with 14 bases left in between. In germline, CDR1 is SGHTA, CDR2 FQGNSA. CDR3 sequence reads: CASSPHRVGNTEAFF. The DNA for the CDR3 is TGTGCCAGCAGCCCACACAGGGTCGGGAACACTGAAGCTTTCTTT.

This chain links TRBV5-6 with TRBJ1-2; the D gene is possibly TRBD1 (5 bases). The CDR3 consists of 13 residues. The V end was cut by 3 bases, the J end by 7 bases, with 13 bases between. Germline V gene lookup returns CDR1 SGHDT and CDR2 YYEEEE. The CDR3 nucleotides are TGTGCCAGCAGCTGGGGCAGCCAGGGTGGCTACACCTTC. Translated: CASSWGSQGGYTF.

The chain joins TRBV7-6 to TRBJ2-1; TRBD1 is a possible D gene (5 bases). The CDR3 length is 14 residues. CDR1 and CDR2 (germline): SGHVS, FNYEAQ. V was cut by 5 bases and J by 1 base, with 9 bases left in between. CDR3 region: CASSRTGSYNEQFF. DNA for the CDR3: TGTGCCAGCAGCCGTACAGGTTCCTACAATGAGCAGTTCTTC.

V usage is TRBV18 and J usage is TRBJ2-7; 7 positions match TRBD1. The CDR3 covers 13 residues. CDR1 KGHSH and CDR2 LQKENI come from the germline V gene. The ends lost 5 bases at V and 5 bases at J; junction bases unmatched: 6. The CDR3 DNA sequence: TGTGCCAGCTCAATAGGGGGCCGCGACGAGCAGTACTTC. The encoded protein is CASSIGGRDEQYF.

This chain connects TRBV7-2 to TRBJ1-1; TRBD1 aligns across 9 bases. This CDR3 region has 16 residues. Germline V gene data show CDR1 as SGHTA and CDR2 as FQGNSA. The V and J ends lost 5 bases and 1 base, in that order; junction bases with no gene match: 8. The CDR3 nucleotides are TGTGCCAGCAGCCTTGGGACAGGGAAGAGGAACACTGAAGCTTTCTTT. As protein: CASSLGTGKRNTEAFF.

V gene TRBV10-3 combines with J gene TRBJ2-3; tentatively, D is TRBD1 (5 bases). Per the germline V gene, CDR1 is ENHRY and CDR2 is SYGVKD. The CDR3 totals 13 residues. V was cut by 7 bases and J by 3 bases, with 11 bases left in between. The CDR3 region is CAITSRATDTQYF. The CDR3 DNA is TGTGCCATCACCTCCAGGGCGACAGATACGCAGTATTTT.

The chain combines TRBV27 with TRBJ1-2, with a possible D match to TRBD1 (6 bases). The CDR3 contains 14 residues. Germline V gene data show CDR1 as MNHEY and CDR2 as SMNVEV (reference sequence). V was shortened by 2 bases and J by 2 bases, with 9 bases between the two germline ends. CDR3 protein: CASSLTGRNYGYTF. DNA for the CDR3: TGTGCCAGCAGTTTAACAGGGAGAAACTATGGCTACACCTTC.

The chain's CDR3 is CASSSPGDRETQYF. In DNA, the CDR3 is TGTGCCAGCAGTTCACCAGGGGACCGGGAGACCCAGTACTTC. The V and J genes are TRBV6-5 and TRBJ2-5; perhaps TRBD1 as D (6 bases). CDR1 is MNHEY, CDR2 SVGAGI, per germline. The CDR3 sequence is 14 residues long. Trimming took 4 bases from V and 5 from J, leaving 14 bases between them.

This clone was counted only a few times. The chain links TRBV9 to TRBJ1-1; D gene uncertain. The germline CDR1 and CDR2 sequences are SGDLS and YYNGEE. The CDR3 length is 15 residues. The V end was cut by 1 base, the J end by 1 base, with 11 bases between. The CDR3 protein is CASSVSGYANTEAFF. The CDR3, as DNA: TGTGCCAGCAGCGTATCGGGGTATGCGAACACTGAAGCTTTCTTT.